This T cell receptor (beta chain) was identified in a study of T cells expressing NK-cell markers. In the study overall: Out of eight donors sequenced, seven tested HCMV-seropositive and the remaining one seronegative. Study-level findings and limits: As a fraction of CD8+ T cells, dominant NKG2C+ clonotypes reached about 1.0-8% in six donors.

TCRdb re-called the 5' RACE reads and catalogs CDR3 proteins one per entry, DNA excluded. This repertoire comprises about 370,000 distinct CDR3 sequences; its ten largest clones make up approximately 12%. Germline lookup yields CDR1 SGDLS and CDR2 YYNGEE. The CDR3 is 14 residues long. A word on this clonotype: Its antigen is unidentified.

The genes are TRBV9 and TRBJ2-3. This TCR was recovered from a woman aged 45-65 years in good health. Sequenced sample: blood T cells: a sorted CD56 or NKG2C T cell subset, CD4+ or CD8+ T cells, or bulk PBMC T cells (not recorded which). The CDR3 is CASSVAGWTDTQYF.